One and the same sample provided the 24 T cell receptor beta chains below, sequenced in a study of response to subunit inactivated influenza vaccine listed by TCRdb under 2018. Libraries were made using RT-PCR. Sequencing took place on an Illumina HiSeq 2500. TCRdb redid the processing of the public reads, applying fastp at Q25 and MiXCR, and retained in-frame beta chains. Duplicate CDR3 protein sequences are folded into a single record with the most common DNA and genes. This sample gives fewer than 800,000 distinct CDR3 sequences in total; approximately 14% of them show up just once. The ten biggest clones cover roughly 10% of the sample. Sequencing was performed on PBMCs from blood, taken about 12 days after vaccination. These receptors were collected from a man aged 45-65 years who received an inactivated influenza vaccine. Donor details come from another sample of the same person, matched by shared clones.

This sequence joins TRBV5-5 and TRBJ2-1, with D perhaps matching TRBD1 or TRBD2 (5 bases each). CDR1 is SGHKS and CDR2 is YYEKEE in the germline V gene (reference sequence). V shed 3 bases and J shed 9 bases, with 16 bases lying between them. The CDR3 is 14 residues long. In DNA, the CDR3 is TGTGCCAGCAGCTCCGGGGCGACAACTGGTGAGCAGTTCTTC. Encoded protein: CASSSGATTGEQFF.

The V and J genes are TRBV11-2 and TRBJ2-3, with D hard to call. Trimming stripped 4 bases from V and 5 bases from J, with 10 bases between. The CDR3 spans 13 residues. Germline loops: CDR1 SGHAT, CDR2 FQNNGV. DNA for the CDR3: TGTGCCAGCAGCTCCTTCCCTGGAGATACGCAGTATTTT. Its translation is CASSSFPGDTQYF.

A few counts support this clonotype. The CDR3 nucleotides read TGTGCCAGCAGCCAAGAATGGGGACGGACTAGCACAGATACGCAGTATTTT. Translated, it gives CASSQEWGRTSTDTQYF. This chain connects TRBV4-2 to TRBJ2-3; D possibly uses TRBD1 or TRBD2 (5 bases each). Trimming took off 0 bases at V and 0 bases at J, with 13 bases between the two ends. From germline, CDR1 is LGHNA and CDR2 YNFKEQ. This CDR3 has 17 amino acids.

The chain recombines TRBV11-2 with TRBJ2-1, with 10 bases fitting TRBD2. This CDR3 is 20 amino acids long. Germline values: CDR1 SGHAT, CDR2 FQNNGV. The V segment lost 3 bases and the J segment 6 bases; nucleotides outside the gene matches: 20. The CDR3 loop is CASSFYNLWASGSHANEQFF. The CDR3 nucleotides are TGTGCCAGCAGCTTTTATAATCTTTGGGCTAGCGGGAGCCATGCCAATGAGCAGTTCTTC.

The chain joins TRBV27 to TRBJ2-5; 10 nucleotides match TRBD2. V lost 2 bases, J lost 0 bases, and 6 bases stayed unmatched. The CDR3 has 17 amino acids. Germline V gene lookup returns CDR1 MNHEY and CDR2 SMNVEV (reference sequence). The CDR3 DNA follows: TGTGCCAGCAGTTTAATAAGCGGGGGGGTCAACCAAGAGACCCAGTACTTC. This gives the protein CASSLISGGVNQETQYF.

This clonotype was observed a single time. This rearrangement joins TRBV6-1 to TRBJ2-1; 8 bases are shared with TRBD2. Germline CDR1 MNHNS, CDR2 SASEGT. This CDR3 has 14 amino acids. The CDR3: CASCVRGGYNEQFF. The DNA of the CDR3 is TGTGCTTCGTGCGTACGGGGGGGTTACAATGAGCAGTTCTTC.

In its sample, this clonotype was seen a few times. V and J are TRBV4-3 and TRBJ2-5; no firm D call. CDR3 length equals 15 residues. CDR1 is LGHNA and CDR2 is YSLEER in the germline V gene. V was cut by 1 base and J by 5 bases, with 14 bases left in between. The chain's CDR3 is CASSQGSSRYETQYF. The CDR3 nucleotides are TGCGCCAGCAGCCAAGGGAGTAGCCGGTATGAGACCCAGTACTTC.

The chain carries TRBV6-2 or TRBV6-3 and TRBJ2-7, with 8 bases aligning to TRBD2. This CDR3 region has 14 residues. CDR1 and CDR2 (germline): MNHEY, SVGEGT. The V and J ends lost 8 bases and 3 bases, in that order; junction bases with no gene match: 9. In nucleotides, the CDR3 is TGTGCCAGCCGAGGGAGCGGGGGTGTCTACGAGCAGTACTTC. Translated, it gives CASRGSGGVYEQYF.

This clonotype was seen only a few times. V gene TRBV11-2 combines with J gene TRBJ2-4; TRBD2 aligns across 10 bases. The CDR3 loop spans 17 amino acids. Germline trimming cut 4 bases from V and 0 bases from J; bases unmatched to any gene: 6. CDR1 and CDR2 from the germline V gene are SGHAT and FQNNGV. The CDR3 DNA follows: TGTGCCAGCAGCTCGTGGAAGCGGGAGGGAGCCAAAAACATTCAGTACTTC. Translating gives CASSSWKREGAKNIQYF. Filled out from reference TRBV11-2 and TRBJ2-4, the complete variable domain reads EAGVAQSPRYKIIEKRQSVAFWCNPISGHATLYWYQQILGQGPKLLIQFQNNGVVDDSQLPKDRFSAERLKGVDSTLKIQPAKLEDSAVYLCASSSWKREGAKNIQYFGAGTRLSVL.

This clonotype has at least ten counts. This sequence joins TRBV5-1 and TRBJ1-6; 8 bases are shared with TRBD1. This CDR3 region has 14 residues. The junction had 2 bases not matched to a gene; V was cut back by 0 bases and J by 9 bases. Germline CDR1 reads SGHRS; CDR2 reads YFSETQ. The DNA of the CDR3 is TGCGCCAGCAGCTTGGGACAGGGGACTTCACCCCTCCACTTT. Translation: CASSLGQGTSPLHF.

This clonotype has only a few counts. The chain couples TRBV20-1 to TRBJ2-1, with 12 bases aligning to TRBD2. Germline CDR1 DFQATT, CDR2 SNEGSKA (reference sequence). The V segment lost 3 bases and the J segment 3 bases; nucleotides outside the gene matches: 9. This CDR3 has 17 residues. CDR3: CSASLAGGLHHYNEQFF. Written as DNA, the CDR3 is TGCAGTGCTAGTCTAGCGGGAGGGTTGCACCACTACAATGAGCAGTTCTTC.

This clonotype has a handful of counts. This chain connects TRBV10-2 to TRBJ1-2, with no clear D. The CDR3 totals 13 residues. From germline, CDR1 is WSHSY and CDR2 SAAADI. The ends were cut back, 3 bases at V and 5 bases at J, with 10 bases in the middle. DNA of the CDR3: TGCGCCAGCAGTGAAGGGAAAACTTATGGCTACACCTTC. Translation gives CASSEGKTYGYTF.

This clonotype showed up just a few times. The genes are TRBV7-2 and TRBJ2-5; D gene ambiguous. Germline CDR1 SGHTA, CDR2 FQGNSA. CDR3 length equals 14 residues. V lost 0 bases and J 3 bases, leaving 8 bases between the germline ends. The CDR3, as DNA: TGTGCCAGCAGCTTAGCTAACCAAAAAGAGACCCAGTACTTC. Translation gives CASSLANQKETQYF.

The sample holds a few counts of this clonotype. CDR3 amino acids: CASTDPGQTYEQYF. The CDR3 coding sequence is TGTGCCAGCACAGACCCGGGACAGACCTACGAGCAGTACTTC. This chain links TRBV6-1 with TRBJ2-7; the match to TRBD1 covers 7 bases. The length of the CDR3 is 14 residues. The V gene end was trimmed by 7 bases and the J gene end by 2 bases; junction bases not matched to a gene: 8. Per the germline V gene, CDR1 is MNHNS and CDR2 is SASEGT.

This clonotype was recorded a few times. The chain employs TRBV5-1 and TRBJ2-2; D ambiguous. The germline CDR1 and CDR2 sequences are SGHRS and YFSETQ. Trimming shortened V by 0 bases and J by 6 bases, and 9 bases separated the two germline ends. The CDR3 spans 14 residues. This CDR3 reads CASSLEPAAGELFF. CDR3 DNA: TGCGCCAGCAGCTTGGAACCCGCCGCCGGGGAGCTGTTTTTT.

Only a few counts were recorded for this clonotype. The V and J genes are TRBV12-3 or TRBV12-4 and TRBJ1-1, with D unclear. There are 12 residues in the CDR3. Trimming took 2 bases from V and 11 from J, leaving 12 bases between them. CDR3 nucleotides: TGTGCCAGCAGTTTAATTGTCCTGCATGCTTTCTTT. Translated, it gives CASSLIVLHAFF.

V and J are TRBV30 and TRBJ2-4, with 16 positions matching TRBD2. With V trimmed by 0 bases and J by 8 bases, 7 bases remained unmatched. The CDR3 is 17 amino acids. Germline loops: CDR1 GTSNPN, CDR2 SVGIG (reference sequence). In DNA form, the CDR3 reads TGTGCCTGGAGTGTACAGGGACTAGCGGGGGGGCGCGACATTCAGTACTTC. This codes for CAWSVQGLAGGRDIQYF.

The chain is built from TRBV15 and TRBJ1-2; TRBD1 is a possible D gene (5 bases). Germline V gene lookup returns CDR1 LNHNV and CDR2 YYDKDF (reference sequence). V was clipped by 5 bases and J by 8 bases, with 12 bases between them. The CDR3 loop spans 12 amino acids. CDR3 region: CATSPGRWGYTF. The CDR3 DNA is TGTGCCACCAGCCCAGGGCGATGGGGCTACACCTTC.

The chain joins TRBV28 to TRBJ2-5; tentatively, D is TRBD1 (6 bases). The CDR3 covers 16 residues. The V end lost 8 bases, the J end lost 2 bases, and 21 bases lay between the germline ends. Germline V lookup: CDR1 MDHEN, CDR2 SYDVKM. CDR3: CASGPLDRYLQETQYF. CDR3 DNA sequence: TGTGCCAGCGGCCCCCTCGACAGGTACTTACAAGAGACCCAGTACTTC.

The chain carries TRBV20-1 and TRBJ1-1; 9 bases match TRBD1. From germline, CDR1 is DFQATT and CDR2 SNEGSKA (reference sequence). The V segment lost 7 bases and the J segment 5 bases; nucleotides outside the gene matches: 8. The CDR3 extends over 13 amino acids. CDR3 amino acids: CSVPGQGWTEAFF. For the CDR3, the DNA is TGCAGTGTTCCGGGACAGGGCTGGACTGAAGCTTTCTTT.

In its sample, this clonotype was seen many times. The CDR3 loop reads CATSREGGGGGYTF. The DNA of the CDR3 is TGTGCCACCAGCAGAGAAGGGGGCGGGGGCGGCTACACCTTC. V is TRBV15 and J is TRBJ1-2; 7 bases match TRBD1. The CDR3 contains 14 residues. Germline V lookup: CDR1 LNHNV, CDR2 YYDKDF (reference sequence). Unmatched junction bases numbered 6, after V lost 0 bases and J lost 8 bases.

This clonotype has a count of ten or more. The chain has TRBV27 and TRBJ2-7, with 12 bases matching TRBD2. V dropped 5 bases and J dropped 0; count of bases not matched to a gene: 11. CDR3 length: 18 amino acids. Germline assignment: CDR1 MNHEY and CDR2 SMNVEV (reference sequence). The chain's CDR3 is CASSDKLTSGGSSYEQYF. CDR3 bases: TGTGCCAGCAGTGATAAGCTGACTAGCGGGGGAAGCTCCTACGAGCAGTACTTC.

In its sample, this clonotype was seen a few times. The chain links TRBV12-3 or TRBV12-4 to TRBJ1-5, with D unresolved. The CDR3 has 15 amino acids. V was pared by 2 bases and J by 7 bases, with 15 bases between. CDR3 protein: CASSLKQTFAQPQHF. The CDR3 DNA follows: TGTGCCAGCAGTTTAAAGCAAACGTTCGCCCAGCCCCAGCATTTT.

J is TRBJ2-1 and V is TRBV6-2 or TRBV6-3, with D perhaps matching TRBD1 (5 bases). In germline, CDR1 is MNHEY, CDR2 SVGEGT. CDR3 length: 14 amino acids. Trimming took 2 bases from V and 1 from J, leaving 6 bases between them. The CDR3 DNA reads TGTGCCAGCAGTTACGCAGGGTCCTACAATGAGCAGTTCTTC. Translated: CASSYAGSYNEQFF.